These 27 T cell receptor beta chains share one sample of origin, sequenced in a study of control samples from healthy donors and cancer patients (dated by TCRdb to the early 2020s). The library was produced with the immunoSEQ multiplex PCR assay. TCRdb took over this immuneACCESS table, retaining in-frame rearrangements with V and J assigned. Such tables are incomplete; in checked studies, under half of the missing clones stem from an unresolved V gene, and the remainder is unexplained. In all, the sample holds 45,000 to 55,000 clones, and 90% to 95% of those were seen once. 2.4% of the sample goes to the ten largest clones. The sequenced sample was blood. These receptors all come from a man aged 25 to 40 in good health.

The chain employs TRBV7-2 and TRBJ1-3; D may be TRBD1 (6 bases). The CDR3 length is 15 residues. Trimming stripped 5 bases from V and 3 bases from J, with 14 bases between. Looked up from germline, CDR1 is SGHTA and CDR2 is FQGNSA. The CDR3, as DNA: TGTGCCAGCAGCCAGGGGCTTTCGGGTGGAAACACCATATATTTT. Protein: CASSQGLSGGNTIYF.

The V call is TRBV5-8, the J call TRBJ1-1; a weak D match, TRBD1 (6 bases). The length of the CDR3 is 14 residues. Germline values: CDR1 SGHTS, CDR2 YDEGEE. V was cut by 2 bases and J by 0 bases, with 8 bases left in between. The CDR3 region is CASSFAGVNTEAFF. DNA for the CDR3: TGTGCCAGCAGCTTTGCAGGGGTGAACACTGAAGCTTTCTTT.

The genes are TRBV30 and TRBJ2-5; maybe TRBD2 (7 bases). This CDR3 has 16 residues. CDR1 and CDR2 from the germline V gene are GTSNPN and SVGIG (reference sequence). V lost 0 bases and J 5 bases, leaving 19 bases between the germline ends. The CDR3 DNA is TGTGCCTGGAGTGTAAGGGGGGAGGGCCTCGGGGAGACCCAGTACTTC. Amino acid sequence: CAWSVRGEGLGETQYF.

The chain employs TRBV19 and TRBJ1-5; TRBD1 matches 9 bases. This CDR3 region has 15 residues. CDR1 is LNHDA, CDR2 SQIVND, per germline (reference sequence). With V trimmed by 10 bases and J by 5 bases, 12 bases remained unmatched. The CDR3 coding sequence is TGTGCCACAGGATTCATGGGACAGGGATATCAGCCCCAGCATTTT. This translates into CATGFMGQGYQPQHF.

The V and J genes are TRBV28 and TRBJ2-7; TRBD1 agrees at 7 bases. The CDR3 runs to 11 residues. Germline loops: CDR1 MDHEN, CDR2 SYDVKM. V was clipped by 5 bases and J by 13 bases; unmatched bases: 8. The CDR3, as DNA: TGTGCCAGCAGTGATCCGGGACAGAACTACTTC. Its protein is CASSDPGQNYF.

V and J are TRBV28 and TRBJ2-7; D is possibly TRBD1 (6 bases). Trimming left V 8 bases short and J 2 bases short, with 13 bases between. The CDR3 extends over 13 amino acids. Germline values: CDR1 MDHEN, CDR2 SYDVKM. CDR3 coding DNA: TGTGCCAGCGGGGGCCTGAGGGCCTACGAGCAGTACTTC. Protein: CASGGLRAYEQYF.

The chain recombines TRBV24-1 with TRBJ2-7; 8 positions agree with TRBD1. The CDR3 covers 16 residues. J was trimmed by 3 bases and V by 4 bases; bases with no gene match: 10. From germline, CDR1 is KGHDR and CDR2 SFDVKD. The CDR3: CATSDSDRAPRYEQYF. CDR3 nucleotide sequence: TGTGCCACCAGTGACTCGGACAGGGCCCCCCGCTACGAGCAGTACTTC.

The chain joins TRBV19 to TRBJ2-2; D may be TRBD2 (5 bases). The V gene's germline CDR1 is LNHDA and CDR2 SQIVND (reference sequence). V lost 4 bases and J 8 bases, leaving 17 bases between the germline ends. The CDR3 has 15 residues. CDR3 coding DNA: TGTGCCAGTAGTAAGATAGCGATCCTTGTAGGGGAGCTGTTTTTT. Its translation: CASSKIAILVGELFF.

The chain is built from TRBV6-5 and TRBJ2-1, with D possibly being TRBD2 (6 bases). The CDR3 runs to 15 residues. CDR1 MNHEY and CDR2 SVGAGI come from the germline V gene. V was trimmed by 2 bases and J by 5 bases, leaving 13 bases between them. The CDR3 DNA follows: TGTGCCAGCAGTTACCGGTCGCGGGATAACAATGAGCAGTTCTTC. Its translation is CASSYRSRDNNEQFF.

V usage is TRBV7-2 and J usage is TRBJ2-2, with D possibly TRBD1 on 5 matching bases. Trimming took off 1 base at V and 9 bases at J, with 15 bases between the two ends. CDR3 length: 15 amino acids. Germline-derived CDR1 and CDR2 are SGHTA and FQGNSA. The CDR3 reads CASSLVQMGQRELFF. The CDR3 DNA sequence: TGTGCCAGCAGCTTAGTTCAGATGGGGCAAAGGGAGCTGTTTTTT.

This sequence joins TRBV28 and TRBJ2-2, with D hard to call. The CDR3 has 12 amino acids. Germline V lookup: CDR1 MDHEN, CDR2 SYDVKM. With 2 bases removed from V and 5 bases from J, the gap between germline ends came to 3 bases. The CDR3 nucleotides are TGTGCCAGCAGTTTAGCTACCGGGGAGCTGTTTTTT. Protein sequence: CASSLATGELFF.

This chain links TRBV7-9 with TRBJ2-7, with 8 positions matching TRBD1. CDR1 and CDR2 from the germline V gene are SEHNR and FQNEAQ (reference sequence). Losses at the gene ends were 5 bases for V and 3 bases for J; bases not matched to a gene: 9. This CDR3 comprises 15 residues. The CDR3 DNA follows: TGTGCCAGCAGCCAACGGACAGGGACCAACTACGAGCAGTACTTC. Translation gives CASSQRTGTNYEQYF.

The rearrangement joins TRBV27 to TRBJ2-1; the match to TRBD2 covers 8 bases. CDR3 length: 16 residues. V lost 2 bases to trimming and J lost 7 bases; unmatched junction nucleotides: 10. The V gene's germline CDR1 is MNHEY and CDR2 SMNVEV (reference sequence). CDR3 sequence (DNA): TGTGCCAGCAGTTTAATTACCAGCGGGAGAGTAAATGAGCAGTTCTTC. Translated, it gives CASSLITSGRVNEQFF.

The rearrangement uses TRBV18 and TRBJ2-1; possibly TRBD2 for D (6 bases). The V end lost 0 bases, the J end lost 3 bases, and 18 bases lay between the germline ends. The CDR3 spans 18 residues. The germline V gene has CDR1 KGHSH and CDR2 LQKENI. The CDR3 nucleotides are TGTGCCAGCTCACCACCCCGTGGGGGGAGGACTGTCTACAATGAGCAGTTCTTC. This gives the protein CASSPPRGGRTVYNEQFF.

The chain has TRBV7-3 and TRBJ2-1; weak D call: TRBD2 (6 bases). The CDR3 totals 14 residues. Germline V gene lookup returns CDR1 SGHTA and CDR2 FQGTGA. V lost 5 bases to trimming and J lost 5 bases, with 13 bases between them. The CDR3 sequence: CASSPGGVNNEQFF. In DNA form, the CDR3 reads TGTGCCAGCAGCCCCGGCGGGGTTAACAATGAGCAGTTCTTC.

J is TRBJ2-7 and V is TRBV9, with TRBD2 matching 13 bases. The CDR3 runs to 17 residues. Germline CDR1 and CDR2: SGDLS and YYNGEE. The J segment lost 3 bases and the V segment lost 4 bases, leaving 10 bases of the junction unmatched. The CDR3 reads CASSPGTSGIPFYEQYF. For the CDR3, the DNA is TGTGCCAGCAGCCCCGGGACTAGCGGGATCCCGTTCTACGAGCAGTACTTC.

On this clone: The same CDR3 also results from other DNA sequences found in this sample. V is TRBV24-1 and J is TRBJ2-2; D is ambiguous. Deletions cut 3 bases from V and 5 bases from J, with 12 bases between. CDR1 KGHDR and CDR2 SFDVKD come from the germline V gene. CDR3 length: 15 amino acids. As DNA, the CDR3 is TGTGCCACCAGTGATGTGCCCCAGACGACCGGGGAGCTGTTTTTT. Amino acid sequence: CATSDVPQTTGELFF.

The chain combines TRBV2 with TRBJ2-1; 7 bases map to TRBD1. The CDR3 runs to 11 residues. Germline V gene lookup returns CDR1 SNHLY and CDR2 FYNNEI. With V trimmed by 7 bases and J by 15 bases, 9 bases remained unmatched. DNA for the CDR3: TGTGCCAGCACCGAACGAGACAGGGTGTTCTTC. Translating it yields CASTERDRVFF.

V is TRBV5-1 and J is TRBJ2-5; 8 bases match TRBD1. Germline values: CDR1 SGHRS, CDR2 YFSETQ. Losses at the gene ends were 3 bases for V and 2 bases for J; bases not matched to a gene: 3. The CDR3 sequence is 14 residues long. CDR3 sequence reads: CASSSRTGQETQYF. The DNA of the CDR3 is TGCGCCAGCAGCTCGCGGACAGGGCAAGAGACCCAGTACTTC.

The CDR3 is CASSQDWLLSSYNEQFF. CDR3 sequence (DNA): TGTGCCAGCAGCCAAGACTGGCTCCTGAGCTCCTACAATGAGCAGTTCTTC. The chain joins TRBV14 to TRBJ2-1; no firm D call. The V gene lost 0 bases and the J gene lost 0 bases, with 12 bases spanning the gap. CDR3 size: 17 residues. Germline CDR1 is SGHDN and CDR2 is FVKESK.

CDR3 in amino acids: CASSAGTRNTEAFF. In nucleotides, the CDR3 is TGCGCCAGCAGCGCTGGGACACGGAACACTGAAGCTTTCTTT. V usage is TRBV5-1 and J usage is TRBJ1-1, with D possibly TRBD1 on 6 matching bases. The CDR3 totals 14 residues. CDR1 and CDR2 from the germline V gene are SGHRS and YFSETQ. Trimming removed 4 bases at V and 1 base at J, with 11 bases between.

This chain joins TRBV4-1 and TRBJ1-1; maybe TRBD1 (5 bases). CDR3 length: 11 amino acids. Trimming shortened V by 5 bases and J by 4 bases, and 5 bases separated the two germline ends. The germline V gene has CDR1 MGHRA and CDR2 YSYEKL. CDR3 bases: TGCGCCAGCAGCGGGGGCACTGAAGCTTTCTTT. It codes for CASSGGTEAFF.

The chain has TRBV28 and TRBJ1-1; D uncertain. The CDR3 length is 14 residues. Germline loops: CDR1 MDHEN, CDR2 SYDVKM. The V end was cut by 1 base, the J end by 9 bases, with 15 bases between. CDR3 residues: CASSLYLRLTKAFF. CDR3 nucleotides: TGTGCCAGCAGTTTATATCTACGTCTTACAAAAGCTTTCTTT.

This chain links TRBV11-2 with TRBJ1-1, with 7 bases matching TRBD1. CDR3 length: 14 residues. Germline V gene data show CDR1 as SGHAT and CDR2 as FQNNGV. Trimming took 5 bases from V and 5 from J; bases not matched to a gene: 8. The CDR3, as DNA: TGTGCCAGCAGCGCGGGACAGTGGGGGACTGAAGCTTTCTTT. Amino acids: CASSAGQWGTEAFF.

The V and J genes are TRBV19 and TRBJ2-1, with D hard to call. This CDR3 contains 16 residues. Between the trimmed V and J ends, which lost 3 bases and 0 bases, there was a span of 12 bases. Germline CDR1 reads LNHDA; CDR2 reads SQIVND (reference sequence). The CDR3 protein is CASSMLTAFSYNEQFF. The CDR3 coding sequence is TGTGCCAGTAGTATGTTAACAGCGTTCTCCTACAATGAGCAGTTCTTC.

The rearrangement uses TRBV2 and TRBJ1-1; D may be TRBD1 (5 bases). Trimming cost V 4 bases and J 7 bases, with 7 bases left between them. The CDR3 sequence is 11 residues long. In germline, CDR1 is SNHLY, CDR2 FYNNEI. The CDR3 reads CASSVDSEAFF. The CDR3 DNA reads TGTGCCAGCAGTGTCGACAGTGAAGCTTTCTTT.

The chain recombines TRBV2 with TRBJ1-2; the match to TRBD1 covers 7 bases. V was clipped by 5 bases and J by 5 bases; unmatched bases: 11. CDR1 and CDR2 (germline): SNHLY, FYNNEI. This CDR3 contains 15 residues. Here the CDR3 DNA reads TGTGCCAGCAGTCCCCGCACCGGGACAGCATATGGCTACACCTTC. It is translated as CASSPRTGTAYGYTF.